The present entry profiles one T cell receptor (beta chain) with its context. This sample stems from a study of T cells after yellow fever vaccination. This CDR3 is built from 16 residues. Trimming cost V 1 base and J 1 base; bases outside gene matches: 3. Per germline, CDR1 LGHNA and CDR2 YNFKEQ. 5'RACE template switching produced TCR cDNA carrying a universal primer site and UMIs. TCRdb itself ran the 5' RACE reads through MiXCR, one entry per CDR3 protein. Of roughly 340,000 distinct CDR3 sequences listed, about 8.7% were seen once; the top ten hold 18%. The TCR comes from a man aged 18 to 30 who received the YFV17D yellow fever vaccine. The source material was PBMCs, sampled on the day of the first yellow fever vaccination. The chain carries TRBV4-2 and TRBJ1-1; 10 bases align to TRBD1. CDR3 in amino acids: CASSQVGQGWNTEAFF. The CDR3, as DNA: TGTGCCAGCAGCCAAGTGGGACAGGGGTGGAACACTGAAGCTTTCTTT.